The 16 T cell receptor beta chains below come from one sample, sequenced in a study of shared clonotypes between healthy human individuals. Assay used: immunoSEQ multiplex PCR; TCRdb lists only in-frame clones, some missing. This table holds about 800,000 clones, approximately 96% found once. Naive CD8 cells were CD45RO-negative, positively selected for CCR7, excluding terminally differentiated effector memory CD45RA+ cells. The sample consisted of naive CD8+ T cells sorted from blood. The receptors stem from a man younger than 40 in good health.

The chain couples TRBV5-6 to TRBJ1-5; D remains ambiguous. Germline V gene data show CDR1 as SGHDT and CDR2 as YYEEEE. CDR3 length equals 13 residues. Trimming shortened V by 2 bases and J by 9 bases, and 12 bases separated the two germline ends. This CDR3 is CASSFRAGRPQHF. The DNA of the CDR3 is TGTGCCAGCAGCTTCCGCGCCGGTCGGCCCCAGCATTTT.

V usage is TRBV28 and J usage is TRBJ1-2; weak D call: TRBD1 (6 bases). The CDR3 runs 17 residues. Trimming removed 2 bases at V and 6 bases at J, with 22 bases between. The germline gives CDR1 MDHEN, CDR2 SYDVKM. The CDR3 is CASSLPGWGAQLNGYTF. The CDR3 DNA reads as TGTGCCAGCAGTTTACCAGGTTGGGGGGCACAGCTTAATGGCTACACCTTC.

The chain joins TRBV27 to TRBJ2-2; the D is unclear. The germline V gene has CDR1 MNHEY and CDR2 SMNVEV (reference sequence). Trimming removed 2 bases at V and 4 bases at J, with 8 bases between. The CDR3 runs 14 residues. The CDR3 DNA reads TGTGCCAGCAGTTTAAGGCCGATCACCGGGGAGCTGTTTTTT. It translates to CASSLRPITGELFF.

The chain links TRBV11-2 to TRBJ2-7; 12 bases agree with TRBD2. Germline assignment: CDR1 SGHAT and CDR2 FQNNGV. After removal of 0 bases from V and 5 bases from J, the junction contained 5 bases not matched to a gene. This CDR3 is 16 amino acids long. Here the CDR3 DNA reads TGTGCCAGCAGCTTAGAGGGGGGACTAGCGGGTAACGAGCAGTACTTC. Its translation is CASSLEGGLAGNEQYF.

The chain joins TRBV9 to TRBJ1-4, with D uncertain. This CDR3 has 14 residues. Trimming took 4 bases from V and 11 from J, leaving 18 bases between them. Germline CDR1 SGDLS, CDR2 YYNGEE. The CDR3 DNA sequence: TGTGCCAGCAGCCCAAGCCTTACAGTTTCCAAACTGTTTTTT. Protein sequence: CASSPSLTVSKLFF. Drawing the rest from reference TRBV9 and TRBJ1-4, the complete variable domain is DSGVTQTPKHLITATGQRVTLRCSPRSGDLSVYWYQQSLDQGLQFLIQYYNGEERAKGNILERFSAQQFPDLHSELNLSSLELGDSALYFCASSPSLTVSKLFFGSGTQLSVL.

The V call is TRBV28, the J call TRBJ1-4; TRBD1 matches at 10 bases. This CDR3 region has 15 residues. V lost 6 bases, J lost 5 bases, and 6 bases stayed unmatched. Germline CDR1 is MDHEN and CDR2 is SYDVKM. The CDR3 DNA follows: TGTGCCAGCAGACAAGAGGACAGGGGGAATGAAAAACTGTTTTTT. The encoded protein is CASRQEDRGNEKLFF. Filled out from reference TRBV28 and TRBJ1-4, the complete variable domain reads DVKVTQSSRYLVKRTGEKVFLECVQDMDHENMFWYRQDPGLGLRLIYFSYDVKMKEKGDIPEGYSVSREKKERFSLILESASTNQTSMYLCASRQEDRGNEKLFFGSGTQLSVL.

The chain links TRBV7-9 to TRBJ1-1; TRBD1 matches 9 bases. The germline CDR1 and CDR2 sequences are SEHNR and FQNEAQ (reference sequence). This CDR3 spans 15 amino acids. V was pared by 5 bases and J by 4 bases, with 8 bases of the junction left unmatched. CDR3 residues: CASSRDRGRGTEAFF. The DNA of the CDR3 is TGTGCCAGCAGCCGAGACAGGGGGAGAGGCACTGAAGCTTTCTTT.

The rearrangement joins TRBV4-1 to TRBJ2-7, with 9 bases aligning to TRBD2. CDR3 size: 15 residues. The trim removed 1 base at V and 1 base at J, leaving 2 bases unmatched. The germline V gene has CDR1 MGHRA and CDR2 YSYEKL. The CDR3 region has the DNA TGCGCCAGCAGCCAAGGACTAGCGGTGTCCTACGAGCAGTACTTC. This gives the protein CASSQGLAVSYEQYF.

The J gene is TRBJ1-5, the V gene TRBV28, with 7 bases aligning to TRBD1. The V and J ends lost 6 bases and 4 bases, in that order; junction bases with no gene match: 9. This CDR3 spans 15 amino acids. Germline CDR1 MDHEN, CDR2 SYDVKM. CDR3 in amino acids: CASSQYRGGNQPQHF. The CDR3 coding sequence is TGTGCCAGCAGCCAGTACAGGGGCGGGAATCAGCCCCAGCATTTT.

The chain is built from TRBV19 and TRBJ1-5; D might be TRBD1 (5 bases). The length of the CDR3 is 14 residues. The germline V and J ends were trimmed by 3 bases and 7 bases, with 13 bases remaining between them. Germline CDR1 and CDR2: LNHDA and SQIVND (reference sequence). As DNA, the CDR3 is TGTGCCAGTAGTATCGTCAGGGCCCTACAGCCCCAGCATTTT. Encoded protein: CASSIVRALQPQHF. The variable domain in full, completed from reference TRBV19 and TRBJ1-5, reads DGGITQSPKYLFRKEGQNVTLSCEQNLNHDAMYWYRQDPGQGLRLIYYSQIVNDFQKGDIAEGYSVSREKKESFPLTVTSAQKNPTAFYLCASSIVRALQPQHFGDGTRLSIL.

The chain uses TRBV13 and TRBJ2-1; 16 bases align to TRBD2. CDR1 is PRHDT, CDR2 FYEKMQ, per germline (reference sequence). V dropped 0 bases and J dropped 7; count of bases not matched to a gene: 12. The CDR3 is 20 amino acids. DNA of the CDR3: TGTGCCAGCAGCTTAGGCGTTGGGACTAGCGGGAGGGCCTTTCGGAATGAGCAGTTCTTC. Protein: CASSLGVGTSGRAFRNEQFF. The full variable domain, completed using reference TRBV13 and TRBJ2-1, is AAGVIQSPRHLIKEKRETATLKCYPIPRHDTVYWYQQGPGQDPQFLISFYEKMQSDKGSIPDRFSAQQFSDYHSELNMSSLELGDSALYFCASSLGVGTSGRAFRNEQFFGPGTRLTVL.

The V gene is TRBV6-5, the J gene TRBJ2-5; a weak D match, TRBD1 (5 bases). In germline, CDR1 is MNHEY, CDR2 SVGAGI. The CDR3 runs to 11 residues. Trimming cost V 6 bases and J 7 bases, with 9 bases left between them. CDR3 in DNA: TGTGCCAGCAGGAATCAGGGGACCCAGTACTTC. Protein product: CASRNQGTQYF.

The V and J genes are TRBV27 and TRBJ1-5, with D hard to call. V lost 6 bases to trimming and J lost 11 bases, with 14 bases between them. Germline V CDR1 and CDR2: MNHEY, SMNVEV (reference sequence). The CDR3 sequence is 12 residues long. The CDR3 region has the DNA TGTGCCAGCAGCCGCCCGAGGGAAGCCCAGCATTTT. This gives the protein CASSRPREAQHF.

The chain uses TRBV28 and TRBJ1-5, with 7 bases matching TRBD1. Germline values: CDR1 MDHEN, CDR2 SYDVKM. This CDR3 has 17 amino acids. Trimming at V came to 2 bases and at J to 5 bases, leaving 12 bases not matched to a gene. The CDR3 protein is CASSLELSRGFDQPQHF. The DNA for the CDR3 is TGTGCCAGCAGTTTAGAACTTTCCAGGGGGTTCGATCAGCCCCAGCATTTT.

The chain employs TRBV4-1 and TRBJ2-1; D may be TRBD2 (5 bases). CDR1 and CDR2 from the germline V gene are MGHRA and YSYEKL. V was cut by 2 bases and J by 5 bases, with 13 bases left in between. This CDR3 is 15 amino acids long. DNA of the CDR3: TGCGCCAGCAGCCAATCGGGAACAAGCCACAATGAGCAGTTCTTC. Protein product: CASSQSGTSHNEQFF.

On this clone: One end of the junction is discordant with germline, which a read error may explain. The chain uses TRBV28 and TRBJ2-2; D perhaps matches TRBD1 (6 bases). The CDR3 extends over 14 amino acids. Germline V lookup: CDR1 MDHEN, CDR2 SYDVKM. The CDR3 DNA sequence: TGTGCCAGCAGTTTATCGGACAGCACCCGGGAGCTGTTTTTT. As protein: CASSLSDSTRELFF.